The source of this T cell receptor (beta chain) is a study of T cell responses to AZD1222 COVID-19 vaccine. Trimming removed 4 bases at V and 4 bases at J, with 14 bases between. The germline CDR1 and CDR2 sequences are SQVTM and ANQGSEA. CDR3 length: 13 residues. Assay: immunoSEQ multiplex PCR; the TCRdb copy retains only in-frame clones and omits some. Here the sample spans roughly 180,000 clones, around 90% being singletons. The material sequenced was peripheral blood, taken 28 days after the second AZD1222 dose. The chain couples TRBV29-1 to TRBJ2-7; D is perhaps TRBD2 (6 bases). The receptor comes from an adult who received the AZD1222 COVID-19 vaccine. The CDR3 DNA sequence: TGCAGCGTTGCAGCAGGGAGGACATACGAGCAGTACTTC. Residues: CSVAAGRTYEQYF.